Below, one T cell receptor (beta chain) is given with its context. Its antigen is unknown. The sample originates from a study of shared clonotypes between healthy human individuals. Whole-study context: Those who served as donors were a couple of women and a few men between the ages of 18 and 49.

CDR3 length: 15 amino acids. CDR1 and CDR2 from the germline V gene are SGHAT and FQNNGV. V lost 1 base and J 3 bases, leaving 13 bases between the germline ends. Whole-study findings and limits: Only blood was sampled, and tissue TCR repertoires likely differ from blood ones.

Unsorted PBMC contributed roughly 300 ng DNA, roughly 30,000 T cell genomes, to each replicate PCR. Bulk PBMC genomic DNA spanned ten immunoSEQ deep plates. The data were produced by immunoSEQ multiplex PCR, yet TCRdb's version contains in-frame clones alone and is incomplete. The data show some 530,000 clones, 81% seen once. This TCR was sampled from a woman in her thirties or forties in good health. Some clones in this sample may be carry-over from other donors' samples. What was sequenced was PBMCs. The chain uses TRBV11-2 and TRBJ2-7; a weak D match, TRBD2 (6 bases). CDR3 in amino acids: CASSLGLGLSYEQYF. DNA for the CDR3: TGTGCCAGCAGCTTAGGCCTGGGACTCAGCTACGAGCAGTACTTC.